The sequence of this TCR beta chain was determined in a study of T-cell memory formation after mild COVID-19. Overall study context: The two donors had largely donor-specific TCR clusters.

CDR1 and CDR2 (germline): MNHEY, SMNVEV (reference sequence). Trimming took 1 base from V and 6 from J, leaving 12 bases between them. The length of the CDR3 is 15 residues. Study outcomes and limitations: CD4+ contracting clones lay mainly in CM and EM, CD8+ ones in EMRA. Among clones contracting day 15 to 85, CD4/CD8 was balanced, whereas later expanders leaned CD4+. Whether day 37 second-wave clones are SARS-CoV-2-specific was not confirmed.

Only a few counts were recorded for this clonotype. Its antigen is still unknown. TCRdb re-called the 5' RACE reads through MiXCR, storing one row per CDR3 protein. Altogether approximately 210,000 distinct CDR3 sequences are present, roughly 30% being singletons, with the ten largest covering roughly 11%. The J gene is TRBJ1-4, the V gene TRBV27; D remains ambiguous. The sample was PBMCs or a T cell subset sorted from them (not recorded which). This sequence originates from an adult woman who had mild COVID-19 (a few samples of this study predate the infection). Cell type and time point are not known. CDR3 sequence reads: CASSLFHSPDEKLFF. As DNA, the CDR3 is TGTGCCAGCAGTTTATTTCACAGTCCTGATGAAAAACTGTTTTTT. The whole variable domain, remainder taken from reference TRBV27 and TRBJ1-4, is EAQVTQNPRYLITVTGKKLTVTCSQNMNHEYMSWYRQDPGLGLRQIYYSMNVEVTDKGDVPEGYKVSRKEKRNFPLILESPSPNQTSLYFCASSLFHSPDEKLFFGSGTQLSVL.